The sequence of this T cell receptor beta chain was determined in a study of cytomegalovirus exposure and HLA in healthy donors. Whole-study findings and limits: Investigators reported some 150 TCR beta chains as tied to cytomegalovirus.

Points on this clone: Antigen unknown.

PCR employed 60 Vbeta and 13 Jbeta primers. Here immunoSEQ multiplex PCR was the method, and the copy in TCRdb shows in-frame clones only, minus some. The table has hundreds of thousands of clones, under 70% seen once. The CDR3 has 16 residues. Trimming removed 5 bases from V and 4 bases from J; junction bases left unmatched: 12. CDR1 is SGHRS, CDR2 YFSETQ, per germline. The chain employs TRBV5-1 and TRBJ1-3; the match to TRBD1 covers 7 bases. Sequencing was done on a sample of PBMCs. This TCR derives from a man in his forties in good health and CMV-seropositive. This chain's CDR3 is CASRLVPGQQGNTIYF. CDR3 in DNA: TGCGCCAGCAGGCTCGTACCGGGACAGCAGGGAAACACCATATATTTT.